The clone carrying this TCR beta chain came up a few times. In the study's own analysis: Reference gene primer amplification yielded estimated nucleated cell counts. Repertoires were generated with immunoSEQ multiplex PCR, while TCRdb's copy carries only in-frame clones and drops some. V, J and clone size were drawn from that table, and D and trimming were deduced from the DNA. The sample records over 250,000 clones, more than 70% being singletons. This entry belongs to a study of blood T cell repertoires in COVID-19. Study summary: Acute and convalescent COVID-19 samples came from the United States, Italy and Spain. The cDNA or gDNA used as material had been derived from T cells, B-cell-depleted T cells, or PBMCs.

This TCR came from a woman in her 50s with acute or convalescent COVID-19. Source material: peripheral blood.

The CDR3 sequence: CASGGTGLYSNQPQHF. CDR3 in DNA: TGTGCCAGTGGAGGGACAGGGCTTTATAGCAATCAGCCCCAGCATTTT. This sequence joins TRBV19 and TRBJ1-5; 9 bases are a match to TRBD1. The junction had 8 bases not matched to a gene; V was cut back by 8 bases and J by 0 bases. The CDR3 has 16 residues. Germline lookup yields CDR1 LNHDA and CDR2 SQIVND (reference sequence). Full variable domain (rest looked up from reference TRBV19 and TRBJ1-5): DGGITQSPKYLFRKEGQNVTLSCEQNLNHDAMYWYRQDPGQGLRLIYYSQIVNDFQKGDIAEGYSVSREKKESFPLTVTSAQKNPTAFYLCASGGTGLYSNQPQHFGDGTRLSIL.